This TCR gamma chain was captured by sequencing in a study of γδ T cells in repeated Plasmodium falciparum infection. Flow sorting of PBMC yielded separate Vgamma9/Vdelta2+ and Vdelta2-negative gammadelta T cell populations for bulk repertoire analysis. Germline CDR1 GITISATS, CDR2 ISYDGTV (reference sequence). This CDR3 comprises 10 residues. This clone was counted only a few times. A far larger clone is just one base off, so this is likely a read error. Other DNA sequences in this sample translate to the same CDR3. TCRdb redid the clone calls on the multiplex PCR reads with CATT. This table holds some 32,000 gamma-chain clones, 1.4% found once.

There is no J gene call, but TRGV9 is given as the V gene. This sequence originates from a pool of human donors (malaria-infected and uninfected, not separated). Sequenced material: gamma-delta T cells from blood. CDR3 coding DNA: TGTGCCTTGTGGGAAAACAAGAAGCTCTTT. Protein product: CALWENKKLF.